One sample yielded the 6 T cell receptor beta chains listed below, sequenced in a study of vaccination and CD4 T cells after COVID-19. Treatment noted: approximately 10-day PBMC culture with coronavirus spike peptide pools or control peptides (ViraFEST assay). These TCRs are of unknown antigen specificity. The Oncomine TCR Beta short-read assay sequenced DNA from cultured CD4+ T cells. TCRdb passed the PCR reads through MiXCR, listing each CDR3 protein once. Of approximately 18,000 distinct CDR3 sequences listed, approximately 50% were seen once; the top ten hold roughly 9.4%. Sequencing was done on a sample of CD4+ T cells from blood, cultured in vitro. These receptors all come from a human donor who had recovered from COVID-19.

The rearrangement uses TRBV6-2 or TRBV6-3 and TRBJ2-1; D is tentatively TRBD1 or TRBD2 (5 bases each). Germline CDR1 MNHEY, CDR2 SVGEGT. V lost 6 bases to trimming and J lost 10 bases, with 10 bases between them. The CDR3 is 11 residues long. In DNA form, the CDR3 reads TGTGCCAGCAGCAGGGACCTAGAGCAGTTCTTC. This translates into CASSRDLEQFF.

V is TRBV7-9 and J is TRBJ1-2, with TRBD1 matching 7 bases. Germline CDR1 and CDR2: SEHNR and FQNEAQ (reference sequence). Trimming at V came to 3 bases and at J to 7 bases, leaving 2 bases not matched to a gene. There are 12 residues in the CDR3. CDR3 residues: CASSLRDSGYTF. CDR3 DNA sequence: TGTGCCAGCAGCTTGCGGGACAGTGGCTACACCTTC.

The rearrangement links TRBV27 to TRBJ1-4; 10 nucleotides line up with TRBD1. V lost 3 bases, J lost 5 bases, and 3 bases stayed unmatched. The germline V gene encodes CDR1 MNHEY and CDR2 SMNVEV (reference sequence). The CDR3 spans 15 residues. The DNA of the CDR3 is TGTGCCAGCAGTTTGCGGGGACAGGGGAATGAAAAACTGTTTTTT. It is translated as CASSLRGQGNEKLFF.

This clonotype was seen only a few times. The chain employs TRBV11-3 and TRBJ2-5; no clear D gene. Trimming removed 7 bases at V and 5 bases at J, with 11 bases between. There are 12 residues in the CDR3. Germline-derived CDR1 and CDR2 are SGHNT and YENEEA. The CDR3 here is CASTTNRETQYF. The DNA of the CDR3 is TGTGCCAGCACCACTAATAGGGAGACCCAGTACTTC. The whole variable domain, remainder taken from reference TRBV11-3 and TRBJ2-5, is EAGVVQSPRYKIIEKKQPVAFWCNPISGHNTLYWYLQNLGQGPELLIRYENEEAVDDSQLPKDRFSAERLKGVDSTLKIQPAELGDSAVYLCASTTNRETQYFGPGTRLLVL.

This rearrangement joins TRBV20-1 to TRBJ2-4, with TRBD2 matching over 7 bases. V was clipped by 3 bases and J by 6 bases; unmatched bases: 8. CDR1 and CDR2 (germline): DFQATT, SNEGSKA (reference sequence). CDR3 length: 14 residues. The CDR3 sequence: CSAREGTTANIQYF. The DNA for the CDR3 is TGCAGTGCTAGGGAGGGGACTACCGCAAACATTCAGTACTTC.

V is TRBV30 and J is TRBJ2-5, with 8 nucleotides matching TRBD2. The ends lost 3 bases at V and 4 bases at J; junction bases unmatched: 22. Germline CDR1 reads GTSNPN; CDR2 reads SVGIG (reference sequence). The CDR3 length is 19 residues. The CDR3 reads CAWSFGAGLGRRGAETQYF. In nucleotides, the CDR3 is TGTGCCTGGAGCTTTGGCGCGGGACTAGGGAGGCGGGGAGCAGAGACCCAGTACTTC.